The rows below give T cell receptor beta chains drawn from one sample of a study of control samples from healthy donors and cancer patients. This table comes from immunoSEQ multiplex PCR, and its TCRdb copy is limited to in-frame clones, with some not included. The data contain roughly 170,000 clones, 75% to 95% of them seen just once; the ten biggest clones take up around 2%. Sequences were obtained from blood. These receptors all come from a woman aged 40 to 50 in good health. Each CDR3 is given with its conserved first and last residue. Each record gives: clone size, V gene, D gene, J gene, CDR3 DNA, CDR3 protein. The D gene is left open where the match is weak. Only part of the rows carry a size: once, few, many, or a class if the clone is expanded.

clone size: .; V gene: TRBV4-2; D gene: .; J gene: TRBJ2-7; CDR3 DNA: TGTGCCAGCAGCTTCGGACAGTTCTACGAGCAGTACTTC; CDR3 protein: CASSFGQFYEQYF
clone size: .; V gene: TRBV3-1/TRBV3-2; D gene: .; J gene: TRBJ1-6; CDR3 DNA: TGTGCCAGCAGCCAAGGCCAGGAAGGGACGGCACCCCTCCACTTT; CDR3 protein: CASSQGQEGTAPLHF
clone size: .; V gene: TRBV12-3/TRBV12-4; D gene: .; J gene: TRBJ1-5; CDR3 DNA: TGTGCCAGCAGTTTCAACAGGGAGGCCCAGCATTTT; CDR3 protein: CASSFNREAQHF
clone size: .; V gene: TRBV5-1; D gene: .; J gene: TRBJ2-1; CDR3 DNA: TGCGCCAGTAAGGGGTTGGGGTCCTACAATGAGCAGTTCTTC; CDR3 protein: CASKGLGSYNEQFF
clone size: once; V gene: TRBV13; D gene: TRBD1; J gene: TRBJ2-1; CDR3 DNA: TGTGCCAGCAGCCCACGGGACAGGGGTAATGAGCAGTTCTTC; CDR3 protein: CASSPRDRGNEQFF
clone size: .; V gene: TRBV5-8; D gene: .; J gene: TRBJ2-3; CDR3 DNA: TGTGCCAGCATCCAGTGGACAGATACGCAGTATTTT; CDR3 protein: CASIQWTDTQYF
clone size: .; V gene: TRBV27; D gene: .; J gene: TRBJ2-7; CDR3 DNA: TGTGCCAGCAGTTTCATCACGCCGGGACTGGGTTTTTCCCACGAGCAGTACTTC; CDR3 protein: CASSFITPGLGFSHEQYF
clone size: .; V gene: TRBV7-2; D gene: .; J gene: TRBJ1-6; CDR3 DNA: TGTGCCAGCAGCTACGGGACTTTAGAATATAATTCACCCCTCCACTTT; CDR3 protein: CASSYGTLEYNSPLHF
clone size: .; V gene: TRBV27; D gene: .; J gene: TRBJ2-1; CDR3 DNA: TGTGCCAGCAGTTCAGGGCTCGACAATGAGCAGTTCTTC; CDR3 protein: CASSSGLDNEQFF
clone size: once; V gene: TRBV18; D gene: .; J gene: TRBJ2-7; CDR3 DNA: TGTGCCAGCTCACCTGTATGGACGGCTGAAGGGAGCGAGCAGTACTTC; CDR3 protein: CASSPVWTAEGSEQYF
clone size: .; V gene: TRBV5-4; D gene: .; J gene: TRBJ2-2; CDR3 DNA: TGTGCCAGCAGCTTGGTGGGAAGTCCCGGGGAGCTGTTTTTT; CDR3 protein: CASSLVGSPGELFF
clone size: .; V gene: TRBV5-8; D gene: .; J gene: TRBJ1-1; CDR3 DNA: TGTGCCAGCAGCATCCAGGGAGCTGAAGCTTTCTTT; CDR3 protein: CASSIQGAEAFF
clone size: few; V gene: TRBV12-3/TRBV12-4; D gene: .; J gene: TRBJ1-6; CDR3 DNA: TGTGCCAGCAGCATGAAACCAGAATCACCCCTCCACTTT; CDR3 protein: CASSMKPESPLHF
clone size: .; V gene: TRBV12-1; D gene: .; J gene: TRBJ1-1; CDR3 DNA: TGTGCCAGCAGCAAAAAAACGTCCGATGAAGCTTTCTTT; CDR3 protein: CASSKKTSDEAFF
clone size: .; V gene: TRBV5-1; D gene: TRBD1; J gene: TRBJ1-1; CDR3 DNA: TGCGCCAGCAGCCCCGTCGAAAGGACAGGGAACACTGAAGCTTTCTTT; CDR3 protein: CASSPVERTGNTEAFF
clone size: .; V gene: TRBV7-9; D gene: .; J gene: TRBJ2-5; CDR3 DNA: TGTGCCAGCAGCTTACCCACCGGCCTTCTTGCGTTACAAGAGACCCAGTACTTC; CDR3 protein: CASSLPTGLLALQETQYF
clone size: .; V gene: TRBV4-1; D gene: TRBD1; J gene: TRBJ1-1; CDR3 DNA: TGCGCCAGCAGCCAATTGACAGGGGCCTTGAACACTGAAGCTTTCTTT; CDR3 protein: CASSQLTGALNTEAFF
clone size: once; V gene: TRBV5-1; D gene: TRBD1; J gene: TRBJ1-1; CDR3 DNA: TGCGCCAGCAGCTTATTGGGACAGGGAAACACTGAAGCTTTCTTT; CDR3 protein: CASSLLGQGNTEAFF
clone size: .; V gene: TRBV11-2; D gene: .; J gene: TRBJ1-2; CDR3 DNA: TGTGCCAGCAGCTTCACAGACAGCCTCTATGGCTACACCTTC; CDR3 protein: CASSFTDSLYGYTF
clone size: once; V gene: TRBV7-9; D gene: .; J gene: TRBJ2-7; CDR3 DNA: TGTGCCAGCAGCTTCTCTTCCTACGAGCAGTACTTC; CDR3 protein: CASSFSSYEQYF
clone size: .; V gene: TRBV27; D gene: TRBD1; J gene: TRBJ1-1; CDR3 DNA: TGTGCCAGCAGTTGGGGGACAGGGGCCACTGAAGCTTTCTTT; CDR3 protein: CASSWGTGATEAFF
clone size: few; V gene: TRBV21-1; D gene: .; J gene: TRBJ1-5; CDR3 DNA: TGTGCCAGCAGCAAAGTCTTGGACAGGGTGACTCAGCCCCAGCATTTT; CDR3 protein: CASSKVLDRVTQPQHF
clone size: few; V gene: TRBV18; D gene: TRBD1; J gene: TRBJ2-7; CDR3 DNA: TGTGCCAGCTCACCGGGACAGGGAACCTACGAGCAGTACTTC; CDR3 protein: CASSPGQGTYEQYF
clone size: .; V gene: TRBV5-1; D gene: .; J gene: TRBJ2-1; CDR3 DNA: TGCGCCAGCAGCTTGTCAGGGGCCGGAATTAACAATGAGCAGTTCTTC; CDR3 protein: CASSLSGAGINNEQFF
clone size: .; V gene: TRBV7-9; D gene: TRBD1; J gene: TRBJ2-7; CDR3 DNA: TGTGCCAGCAGCGTGACAGGGGGCGAAGTGTGGCAGTACTTC; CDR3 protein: CASSVTGGEVWQYF
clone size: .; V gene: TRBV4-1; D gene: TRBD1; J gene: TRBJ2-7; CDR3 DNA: TGCGCCAGCAGCCGACCGGGACAGGGGGCACGCGAGCAGTACTTC; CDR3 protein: CASSRPGQGAREQYF
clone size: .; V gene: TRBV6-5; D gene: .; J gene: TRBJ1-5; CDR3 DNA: TGTGCCAGCAGTTACTCGTGGGCAGGGGATCCCCAGCATTTT; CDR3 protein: CASSYSWAGDPQHF
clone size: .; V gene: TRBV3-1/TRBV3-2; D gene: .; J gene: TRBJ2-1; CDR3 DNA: TGTGCCAGCAGCCAATACGGGGCTACCTACAATGAGCAGTTCTTC; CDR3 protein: CASSQYGATYNEQFF
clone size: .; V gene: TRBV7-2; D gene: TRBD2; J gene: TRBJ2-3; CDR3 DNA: TGTGCCAGCAGCGCCAGAGGGGTAGCGGGGATGGCGAATACGCAGTATTTT; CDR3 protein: CASSARGVAGMANTQYF
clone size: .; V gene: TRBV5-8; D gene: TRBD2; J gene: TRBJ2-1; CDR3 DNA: TGTGCCAGCAGCTTGTTGGGGGGGTCCTACAATGAGCAGTTCTTC; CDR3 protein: CASSLLGGSYNEQFF
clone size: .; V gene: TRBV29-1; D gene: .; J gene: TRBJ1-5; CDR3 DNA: TGCAGCGTTGCGGAGGAGGTCAATCAGCCCCAGCATTTT; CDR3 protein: CSVAEEVNQPQHF
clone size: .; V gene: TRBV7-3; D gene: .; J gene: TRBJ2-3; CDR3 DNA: TGTGCCAGCAGCTCTAGCACAGATACGCAGTATTTT; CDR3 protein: CASSSSTDTQYF
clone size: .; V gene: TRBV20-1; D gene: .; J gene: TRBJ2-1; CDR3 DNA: TGCAGTGCTAGAGGGGCAAATGAGCAGTTCTTC; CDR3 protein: CSARGANEQFF
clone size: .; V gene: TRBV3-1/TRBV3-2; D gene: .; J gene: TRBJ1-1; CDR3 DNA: TGTGCCAGCAGCCAGAAGGGGAACACTGAAGCTTTCTTT; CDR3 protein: CASSQKGNTEAFF
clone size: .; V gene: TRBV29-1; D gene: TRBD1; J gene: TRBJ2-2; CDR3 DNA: TGCAGCGTTGCCGGACAGGGGGTCCTAGGGACCGGGGAGCTGTTTTTT; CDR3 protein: CSVAGQGVLGTGELFF
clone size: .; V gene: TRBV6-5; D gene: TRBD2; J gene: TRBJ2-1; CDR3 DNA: TGTGCCAGCAGCCCCGGGGGGGCCCCCAATGAGCAGTTCTTC; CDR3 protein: CASSPGGAPNEQFF
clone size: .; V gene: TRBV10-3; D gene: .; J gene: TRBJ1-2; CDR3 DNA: TGTGCCATCAGTGAGTCGCAGAACGCGGTTGGCTACACCTTC; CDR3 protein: CAISESQNAVGYTF
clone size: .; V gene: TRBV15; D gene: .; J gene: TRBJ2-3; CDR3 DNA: TGTGCCACCAGTGGTCGGTTGGCAGATACGCAGTATTTT; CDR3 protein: CATSGRLADTQYF
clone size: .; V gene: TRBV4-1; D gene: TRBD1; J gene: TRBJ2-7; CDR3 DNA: TGCGCCAGCAGCCTCGGGACAGGCCTTCCCAACGAGCAGTACTTC; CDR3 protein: CASSLGTGLPNEQYF
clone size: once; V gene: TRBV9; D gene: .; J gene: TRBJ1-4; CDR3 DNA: TGTGCCAGCAGCCCCCGGGGGGGTGCGGGGGCGAGTCTTCATGAAAAACTGTTTTTT; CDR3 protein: CASSPRGGAGASLHEKLFF
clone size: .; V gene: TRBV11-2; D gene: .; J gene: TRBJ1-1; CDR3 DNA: TGTGCCAGCAGCTCCCTCACTGAAGCTTTCTTT; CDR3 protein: CASSSLTEAFF
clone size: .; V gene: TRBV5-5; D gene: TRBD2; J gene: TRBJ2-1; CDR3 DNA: TGTGCCAGCAGCTTTAGCGGGGGCTCCTACAATGAGCAGTTCTTC; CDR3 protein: CASSFSGGSYNEQFF
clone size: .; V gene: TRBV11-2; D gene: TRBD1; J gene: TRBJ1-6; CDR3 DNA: TGTGCCAGCAGGTCGGGACAGGGGCCCCTCCACTTT; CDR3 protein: CASRSGQGPLHF
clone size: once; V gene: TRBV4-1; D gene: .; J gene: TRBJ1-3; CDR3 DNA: TGCGCCAGCAGCCAAGTTCCAGTCTCTGGAAACACCATATATTTT; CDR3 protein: CASSQVPVSGNTIYF
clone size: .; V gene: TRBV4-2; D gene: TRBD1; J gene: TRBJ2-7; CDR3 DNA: TGTGCCAGCAGCCAAGCTGCCCGGGACAGGGGGTGGCTAGCTACCTACGAGCAGTACTTC; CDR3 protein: CASSQAARDRGWLATYEQYF
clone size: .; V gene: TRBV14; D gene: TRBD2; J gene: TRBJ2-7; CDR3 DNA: TGTGCCAGCAGCCCAATAGGGACTAGCGGGTTTCACGAGCAGTACTTC; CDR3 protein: CASSPIGTSGFHEQYF
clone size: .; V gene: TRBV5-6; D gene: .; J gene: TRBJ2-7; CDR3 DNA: TGTGCCAGCAGTCCCACCCGAATCTCCTACGAGCAGTACTTC; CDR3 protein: CASSPTRISYEQYF
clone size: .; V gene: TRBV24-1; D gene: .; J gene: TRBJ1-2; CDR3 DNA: TGTGCCACGGGGGCGAGACCTTATGGCTACACCTTC; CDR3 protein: CATGARPYGYTF
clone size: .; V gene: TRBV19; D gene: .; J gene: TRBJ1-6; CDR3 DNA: TGTGCCAGTAGTATGGCGAAAGAGTTCTATAATTCACCCCTCCACTTT; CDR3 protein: CASSMAKEFYNSPLHF
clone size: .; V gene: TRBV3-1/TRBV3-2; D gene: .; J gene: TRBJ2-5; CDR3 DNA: TGTGCCAGCAGCCCAGGAACTAGCCCCCTCGAGACCCAGTACTTC; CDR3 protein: CASSPGTSPLETQYF
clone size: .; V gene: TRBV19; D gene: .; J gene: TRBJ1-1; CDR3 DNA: TGTGCCAGTAGGGTCGAGGTGGAGAACACTGAAGCTTTCTTT; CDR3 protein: CASRVEVENTEAFF
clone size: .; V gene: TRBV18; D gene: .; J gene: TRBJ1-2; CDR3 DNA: TGTGCCAGCTCACCGGCTGCAAGGGGCCTATCTGATGGCTACACCTTC; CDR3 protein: CASSPAARGLSDGYTF
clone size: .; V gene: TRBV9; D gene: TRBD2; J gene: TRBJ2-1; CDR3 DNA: TGTGCCAGCAGCGTAAGTAGCGGGGGAGGTGATGAGCAGTTCTTC; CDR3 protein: CASSVSSGGGDEQFF